This T cell receptor beta chain was identified in a study of blood T cell repertoires in COVID-19. For the study at large: Sites in the United States, Italy and Spain provided acute and convalescent COVID-19 samples. From T cells, B-cell-depleted T cells, or PBMCs came the material, which was cDNA or gDNA.

J lost 6 bases, V lost 3 bases, and 5 bases had no gene match. CDR3 length equals 16 residues. Germline lookup yields CDR1 SGDLS and CDR2 YYNGEE. Authors' data handling: Reference gene primer amplification yielded estimated nucleated cell counts. The assay was immunoSEQ multiplex PCR, and TCRdb's table has in-frame clones only and misses some. V and J calls and clone size are those listed in that table; D and trimming were worked out from the DNA. The sample lists roughly 84,000 clones, less than 80% seen once, with roughly 4.2% in the top ten. The TCR comes from a woman aged 50 to 65 with acute or convalescent COVID-19. The sequenced sample consisted of peripheral blood. The rearrangement uses TRBV9 and TRBJ2-1, with 14 bases that match TRBD2. The CDR3 sequence is CASSGHGTSGGNEQFF. The CDR3 region has the DNA TGTGCCAGCAGCGGACACGGGACTAGCGGGGGCAATGAGCAGTTCTTC.